This TCR beta chain was sequenced for a study of shared clonotypes between healthy human individuals. Study results and limitations: Naive CD4 clonotypes overlapped across a few donors at about 5.2%.

CDR1 is MNHNS and CDR2 is SASEGT in the germline V gene. CDR3 size: 14 residues. V shed 3 bases and J shed 4 bases, with 10 bases lying between them. With regard to this clone: Its antigen is not identified.

The protocol was immunoSEQ multiplex PCR, while the TCRdb copy is restricted to in-frame clones and leaves out a portion. The sample records some 2,000,000 clones, roughly 95% being singletons. CD45RO-negative, CCR7-selected cells formed the naive CD8 fraction, which excluded terminally differentiated effector memory CD45RA+ cells. Donors comprised healthy HIV-negative adults lacking recent acute infections or vaccinations. This TCR came from a young man in good health. The rearrangement uses TRBV6-1 and TRBJ1-5; D call uncertain. Sequencing was performed on naive CD8+ T cells sorted from blood. DNA of the CDR3: TGTGCCAGCAGTGATTGGACCGTTAATCAGCCCCAGCATTTT. This translates into CASSDWTVNQPQHF.